These 2 T cell receptor beta chains were sequenced from one sample in a study of blood T cell repertoires in COVID-19. Data came from immunoSEQ multiplex PCR; TCRdb stores just in-frame clones and leaves some out. The sample holds 150,000 to 200,000 clones, more than 80% seen once. The sample consisted of peripheral blood. These receptors originate from a woman in her fifties or sixties with COVID-19, enrolled during active disease.

The chain has TRBV6-1 and TRBJ2-3; TRBD2 agrees at 8 bases. The length of the CDR3 is 15 residues. Germline loops: CDR1 MNHNS, CDR2 SASEGT. Trimming removed 3 bases from V and 1 base from J; junction bases left unmatched: 3. The DNA of the CDR3 is TGTGCCAGCAGTGACCTTAGCGGGGGCACAGATACGCAGTATTTT. This codes for CASSDLSGGTDTQYF.

The chain joins TRBV19 to TRBJ1-1; 9 bases fit TRBD1. Trimming cost V 4 bases and J 5 bases; bases outside gene matches: 5. CDR1 and CDR2 from the germline V gene are LNHDA and SQIVND (reference sequence). The CDR3 has 14 residues. The CDR3 DNA reads as TGTGCCAGTAGTAGGGGACAGGGCTTTACTGAAGCTTTCTTT. Residues: CASSRGQGFTEAFF.